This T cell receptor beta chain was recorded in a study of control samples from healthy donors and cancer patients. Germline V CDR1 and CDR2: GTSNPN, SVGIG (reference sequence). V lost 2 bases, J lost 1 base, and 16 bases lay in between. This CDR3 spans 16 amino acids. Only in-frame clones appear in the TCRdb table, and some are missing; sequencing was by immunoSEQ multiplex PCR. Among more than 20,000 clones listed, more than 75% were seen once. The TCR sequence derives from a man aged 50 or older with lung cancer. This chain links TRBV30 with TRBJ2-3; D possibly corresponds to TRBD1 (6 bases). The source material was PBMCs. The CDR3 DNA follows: TGTGCCTGGAGTCCCGACAGGACCTTAGGCACAGATACGCAGTATTTT. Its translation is CAWSPDRTLGTDTQYF.